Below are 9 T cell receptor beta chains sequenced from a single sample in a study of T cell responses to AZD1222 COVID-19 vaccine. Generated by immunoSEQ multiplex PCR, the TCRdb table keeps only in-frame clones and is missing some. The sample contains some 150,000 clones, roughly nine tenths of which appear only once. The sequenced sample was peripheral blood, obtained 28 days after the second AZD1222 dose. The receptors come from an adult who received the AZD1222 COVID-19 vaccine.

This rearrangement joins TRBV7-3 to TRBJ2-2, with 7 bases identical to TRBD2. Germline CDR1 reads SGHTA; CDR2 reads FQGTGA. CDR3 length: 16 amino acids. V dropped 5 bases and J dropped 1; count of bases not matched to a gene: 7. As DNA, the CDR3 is TGTGCCAGCAGCCCCAGGGCTAGCGGGAACACCGGGGAGCTGTTTTTT. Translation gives CASSPRASGNTGELFF. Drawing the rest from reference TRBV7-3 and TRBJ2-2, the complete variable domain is GAGVSQTPSNKVTEKGKYVELRCDPISGHTALYWYRQSLGQGPEFLIYFQGTGAADDSGLPNDRFFAVRPEGSVSTLKIQRTERGDSAVYLCASSPRASGNTGELFFGEGSRLTVL.

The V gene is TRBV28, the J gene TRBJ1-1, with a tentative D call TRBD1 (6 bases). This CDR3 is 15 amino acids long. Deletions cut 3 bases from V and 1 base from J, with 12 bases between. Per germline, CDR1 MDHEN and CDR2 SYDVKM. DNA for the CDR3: TGTGCCAGCAGTTTGGGATGGGGGCCGAACACTGAAGCTTTCTTT. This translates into CASSLGWGPNTEAFF.

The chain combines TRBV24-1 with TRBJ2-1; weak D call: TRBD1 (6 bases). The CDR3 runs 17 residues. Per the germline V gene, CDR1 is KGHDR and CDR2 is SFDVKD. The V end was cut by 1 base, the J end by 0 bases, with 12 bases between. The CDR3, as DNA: TGTGCCACCAGTGATTTAGACAGGTTGAGCTCCTACAATGAGCAGTTCTTC. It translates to CATSDLDRLSSYNEQFF.

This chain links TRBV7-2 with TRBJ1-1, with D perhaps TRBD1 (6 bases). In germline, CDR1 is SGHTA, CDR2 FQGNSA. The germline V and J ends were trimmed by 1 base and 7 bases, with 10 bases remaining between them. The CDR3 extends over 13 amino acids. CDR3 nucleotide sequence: TGTGCCAGCAGCTTAGGACAGGCCTTTGAAGCTTTCTTT. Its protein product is CASSLGQAFEAFF. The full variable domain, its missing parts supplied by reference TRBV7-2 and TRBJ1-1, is GAGVSQSPSNKVTEKGKDVELRCDPISGHTALYWYRQSLGQGLEFLIYFQGNSAPDKSGLPSDRFSAERTGGSVSTLTIQRTQQEDSAVYLCASSLGQAFEAFFGQGTRLTVV.

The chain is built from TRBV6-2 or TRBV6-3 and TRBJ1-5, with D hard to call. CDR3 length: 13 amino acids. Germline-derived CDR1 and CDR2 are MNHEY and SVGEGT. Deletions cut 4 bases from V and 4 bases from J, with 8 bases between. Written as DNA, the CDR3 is TGTGCCAGCAGTTCCAGGTTAAATCAGCCCCAGCATTTT. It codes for CASSSRLNQPQHF.

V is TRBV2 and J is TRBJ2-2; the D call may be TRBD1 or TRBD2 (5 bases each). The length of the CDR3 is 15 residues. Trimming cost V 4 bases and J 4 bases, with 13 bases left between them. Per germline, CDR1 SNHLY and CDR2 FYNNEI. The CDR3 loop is CASSGDLTVTGELFF. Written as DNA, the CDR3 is TGTGCCAGCAGTGGGGACCTGACAGTCACCGGGGAGCTGTTTTTT.

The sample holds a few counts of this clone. This CDR3 is CASSDRGGTEAFF. CDR3 in DNA: TGCGCCAGCAGTGACAGGGGGGGCACTGAAGCTTTCTTT. This rearrangement joins TRBV10-1 to TRBJ1-1, with 7 bases identical to TRBD1. V shed 3 bases, J shed 4 bases, and the junction held 2 bases outside the gene matches. The CDR3 is 13 residues long. The V gene's germline CDR1 is WNHNN and CDR2 SYGVQD (reference sequence).

CDR3 residues: CASSSGRNQPQHF. Here the CDR3 DNA reads TGTGCCAGCTCCTCCGGACGCAATCAGCCCCAGCATTTT. The rearrangement uses TRBV18 and TRBJ1-5; no definite D call. CDR1 is KGHSH, CDR2 LQKENI, per germline. The CDR3 totals 13 residues. The ends were cut back, 6 bases at V and 2 bases at J, with 8 bases in the middle.

CDR3 in amino acids: CASSPPGRTEAFF. DNA for the CDR3: TGTGCCAGCAGCCCCCCCGGACGTACTGAAGCTTTCTTT. The V call is TRBV3-1 (or the pseudogene TRBV3-2), the J call TRBJ1-1; D unresolved. The V end lost 4 bases, the J end lost 5 bases, and 11 bases lay between the germline ends. The CDR3 extends over 13 amino acids. CDR1 is LGHDT and CDR2 is YNNKEL in the germline V gene (reference sequence).